This is a list of T cell receptor beta chains from one sample in a study of blood T cell repertoires in COVID-19. Generated by immunoSEQ multiplex PCR, the TCRdb table keeps only in-frame clones and is missing some. In the table there are approximately 230,000 clones, 88% of which are singletons. What was sequenced was PBMCs or T cells enriched from blood (not recorded which). These receptors all stem from a woman between 45 and 60 years old with acute COVID-19. Both conserved end residues are part of each CDR3. A D gene is named only where the DNA matches it firmly. For some rows the clone size is stated as once, few or many, or as a class when expanded; others skip it.

TRBJ2-2	NA	TRBV19	TRBD2	TGTGCCAGTAGTATTTATCTAGCGGGGAACACCGGGGAGCTGTTTTTT	CASSIYLAGNTGELFF
TRBJ2-7	NA	TRBV19	TRBD2	TGTGCCAGTAGTGAAAGCGGGATTCGCTACGAGCAGTACTTC	CASSESGIRYEQYF
TRBJ1-2	NA	TRBV7-2	NA	TGTGCCAGCAGCTTACGACAGAAGACGATGAATGGCTACACCTTC	CASSLRQKTMNGYTF
TRBJ2-1	NA	TRBV4-3	NA	TGCGCCAGCAGCCTCGCACAGGAGTACAATGAGCAGTTCTTC	CASSLAQEYNEQFF
TRBJ2-2	NA	TRBV5-8	TRBD1	TGTGCCAGCAGCTGGGGACAGGGGCCCACCGGGGAGCTGTTTTTT	CASSWGQGPTGELFF
TRBJ1-2	few	TRBV28	NA	TGTGCCAGCACCCTAACAGGGAACTATGGCTACACCTTC	CASTLTGNYGYTF
TRBJ1-6	NA	TRBV28	NA	TGTGCCAGCAGTTTCGGTTCTTCACCCCTCCACTTT	CASSFGSSPLHF
TRBJ2-1	NA	TRBV6-5	NA	TGTGCCAGCAGGACATCAGGGGAGGGCTACAATGAGCAGTTCTTC	CASRTSGEGYNEQFF
TRBJ2-1	NA	TRBV11-2	TRBD2	TGTGCCAGCAGCCCAAGGGCGGGAGGGCAAAATGAGCAGTTCTTC	CASSPRAGGQNEQFF
TRBJ2-1	NA	TRBV4-1	TRBD2	TGCGCCAGCAGCCAAGATGTCGGGCCTCGCAGGGAGGGGTTCTTC	CASSQDVGPRREGFF
TRBJ2-7	NA	TRBV6-5	TRBD1	TGTGCCAGCAGAGGGGACAGGCCCTACGAGCAGTACTTC	CASRGDRPYEQYF
TRBJ2-2	NA	TRBV21-1	NA	TGTGCCAGCAGCGAGAGTCCGGTAAGGGGCGCCGACACCGGGGAGCTGTTTTTT	CASSESPVRGADTGELFF
TRBJ1-2	NA	TRBV27	TRBD1	TGTGCCAGCACCTGGAGGCAGGGGGCCGGCTACACCTTC	CASTWRQGAGYTF
TRBJ1-2	NA	TRBV28	NA	TGTGCCAGCAGGCAGGGGCCTCTTGGCTACACCTTC	CASRQGPLGYTF
TRBJ2-5	NA	TRBV7-2	TRBD1	TGTGCCAGCAGCCCTACAGGGGGCGTGGAGACCCAGTACTTC	CASSPTGGVETQYF
TRBJ1-1	NA	TRBV11-1	TRBD1	TGTGCCAGCAGGAGACAGGGGGACACTGAAGCTTTCTTT	CASRRQGDTEAFF
TRBJ1-2	once	TRBV5-4	TRBD1	TGTGCCAGCAGCTTGACAGGGGGCTCGAGTGGCTACACCTTC	CASSLTGGSSGYTF
TRBJ1-6	NA	TRBV7-9	NA	TGTGCCAGCAGCTTACAAGACTCTAATAATTCACCCCTCCACTTT	CASSLQDSNNSPLHF
TRBJ2-2	NA	TRBV29-1	TRBD2	TGCAGCGCGACGGGAGGGCGGGGCACCGGGGAGCTGTTTTTT	CSATGGRGTGELFF
TRBJ1-1	NA	TRBV29-1	NA	TGCAGCGTTCCCCCGAAGACGGGGGAGGCTTTCTTT	CSVPPKTGEAFF
TRBJ1-5	NA	TRBV27	TRBD1	TGTGCCAGCAGTCCGTACGGGACAGGGGGCGATCAGCCCCAGCATTTT	CASSPYGTGGDQPQHF
TRBJ1-1	NA	TRBV28	NA	TGTGCCAGCAGTGTTTTGCGGGAACGCACTGAAGCTTTCTTT	CASSVLRERTEAFF
TRBJ1-2	NA	TRBV6-5	NA	TGTGCCAGCAGCCCACAGGGTATTGGTGGCTACACCTTC	CASSPQGIGGYTF
TRBJ2-5	NA	TRBV18	TRBD2	TGTGCCAGCTCAACGGGGCTACTAGCGGGAGAGGAGAAAGAGACCCAGTACTTC	CASSTGLLAGEEKETQYF
TRBJ2-1	NA	TRBV28	TRBD2	TGTGCCAGCAGTTCGACCCGACTAGCGGGAGGGCATGAGCAGTTCTTC	CASSSTRLAGGHEQFF
TRBJ2-7	NA	TRBV9	TRBD2	TGTGCCAGCAGCGTAACTAGCGGGAGCAGTGAGCAGTACTTC	CASSVTSGSSEQYF
TRBJ1-5	NA	TRBV7-2	TRBD1	TGTGCCAGCAGCTTAGGCTCAGGGGGACTTCAGCCCCAGCATTTT	CASSLGSGGLQPQHF
TRBJ2-1	NA	TRBV28	NA	TGTGCCAGCAGTTTACTTTACAATGAGCAGTTCTTC	CASSLLYNEQFF
TRBJ2-7	NA	TRBV5-1	NA	TGCGCCAGCAGCTTAACCGGGGACGAGCAGTACTTC	CASSLTGDEQYF
TRBJ1-4	NA	TRBV7-2	NA	TGTGCCAGCAGCGTTCGCGTACGTGAAAAACTGTTTTTT	CASSVRVREKLFF
TRBJ1-2	NA	TRBV24-1	NA	TGTGCCACCAGTGATTTAGGAGGGGATGGCTACACCTTC	CATSDLGGDGYTF
TRBJ1-1	NA	TRBV7-9	TRBD1	TGTGCCAGCAGCTCCCGGGACAGGGGGGCTGAAGCTTTCTTT	CASSSRDRGAEAFF
TRBJ2-1	NA	TRBV6-6	NA	TGTGCCAGCAGCCCCCGGGAGCTCAATGAGCAGTTCTTC	CASSPRELNEQFF
TRBJ2-7	NA	TRBV9	TRBD2	TGTGCCAGCAGCGTGGGGCTAGCGGGAGGGGACTACGAGCAGTACTTC	CASSVGLAGGDYEQYF
TRBJ1-2	NA	TRBV3-1/TRBV3-2	NA	TGTGCCAGCAGCCAAGTCGGCTATGGCTACACCTTC	CASSQVGYGYTF
TRBJ1-2	NA	TRBV2	NA	TGTGCCAGCACAGTATCTCTTAACTATGGCTACACCTTC	CASTVSLNYGYTF
TRBJ2-7	NA	TRBV29-1	TRBD1	TGCAGCGTTGGACAGGGGGCAGGGGAGCAGTACTTC	CSVGQGAGEQYF
TRBJ2-1	NA	TRBV7-3	TRBD2	TGTGCCAGCAGCCCCATAGCGGGAGGGAATGAGCAGTTCTTC	CASSPIAGGNEQFF
TRBJ2-1	NA	TRBV19	TRBD2	TGTGCCAGTAGTATAGGAACTAGCGGGTTTTACAATGAGCAGTTCTTC	CASSIGTSGFYNEQFF
TRBJ1-3	NA	TRBV5-6	NA	TGTGCCAGCAGCTCGCAGGGGAAAGCTTCTGGAAACACCATATATTTT	CASSSQGKASGNTIYF
TRBJ1-2	NA	TRBV6-5	NA	TGTGCCAGCAGTAACAGGGAAAGCTACACCTTC	CASSNRESYTF